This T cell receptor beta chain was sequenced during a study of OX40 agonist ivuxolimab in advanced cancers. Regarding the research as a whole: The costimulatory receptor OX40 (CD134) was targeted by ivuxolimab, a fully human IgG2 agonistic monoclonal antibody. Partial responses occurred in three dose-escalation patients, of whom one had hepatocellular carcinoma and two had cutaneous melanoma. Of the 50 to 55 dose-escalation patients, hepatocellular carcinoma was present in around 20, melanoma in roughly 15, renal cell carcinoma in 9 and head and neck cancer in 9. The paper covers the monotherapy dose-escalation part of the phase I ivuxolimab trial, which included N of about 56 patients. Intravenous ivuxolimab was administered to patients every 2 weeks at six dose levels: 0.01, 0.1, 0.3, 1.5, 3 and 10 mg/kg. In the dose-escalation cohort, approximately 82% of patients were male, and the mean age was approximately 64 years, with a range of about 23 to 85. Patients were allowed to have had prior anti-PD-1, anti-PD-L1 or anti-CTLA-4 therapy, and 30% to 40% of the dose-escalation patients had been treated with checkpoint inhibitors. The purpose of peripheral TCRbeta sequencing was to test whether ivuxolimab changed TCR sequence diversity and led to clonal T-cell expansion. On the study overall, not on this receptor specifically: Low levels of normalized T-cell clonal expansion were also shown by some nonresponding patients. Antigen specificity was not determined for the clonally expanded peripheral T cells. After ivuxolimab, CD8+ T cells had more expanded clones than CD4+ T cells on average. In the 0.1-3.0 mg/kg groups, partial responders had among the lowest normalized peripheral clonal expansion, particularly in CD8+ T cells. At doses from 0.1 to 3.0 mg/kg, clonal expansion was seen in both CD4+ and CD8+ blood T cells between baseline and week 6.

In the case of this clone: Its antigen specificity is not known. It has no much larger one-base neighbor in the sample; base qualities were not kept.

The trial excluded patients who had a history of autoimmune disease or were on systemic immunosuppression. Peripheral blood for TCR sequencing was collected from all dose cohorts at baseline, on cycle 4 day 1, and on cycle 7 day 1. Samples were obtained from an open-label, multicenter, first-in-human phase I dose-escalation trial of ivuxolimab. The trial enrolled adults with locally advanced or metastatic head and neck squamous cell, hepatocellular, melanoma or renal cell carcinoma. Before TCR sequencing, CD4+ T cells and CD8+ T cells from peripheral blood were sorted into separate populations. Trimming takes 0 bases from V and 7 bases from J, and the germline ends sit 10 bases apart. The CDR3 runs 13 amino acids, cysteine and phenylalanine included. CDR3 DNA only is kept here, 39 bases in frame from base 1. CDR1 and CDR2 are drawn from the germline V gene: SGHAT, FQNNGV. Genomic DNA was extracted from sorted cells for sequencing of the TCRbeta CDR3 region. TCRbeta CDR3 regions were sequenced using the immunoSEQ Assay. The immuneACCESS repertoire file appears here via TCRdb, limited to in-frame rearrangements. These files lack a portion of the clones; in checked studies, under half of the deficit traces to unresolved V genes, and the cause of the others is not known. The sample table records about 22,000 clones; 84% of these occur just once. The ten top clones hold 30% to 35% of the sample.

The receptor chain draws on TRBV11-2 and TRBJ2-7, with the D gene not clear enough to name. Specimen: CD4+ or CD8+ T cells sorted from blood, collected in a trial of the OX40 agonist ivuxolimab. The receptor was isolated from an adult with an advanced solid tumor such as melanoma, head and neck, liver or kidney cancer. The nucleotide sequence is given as TGTGCCAGCAGCTTAGATGGATGGTTGGAGCAGTACTTC. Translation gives CASSLDGWLEQYF.